A single sample gave rise to the 26 T cell receptor beta chains below, sequenced in a study of radiation and T cells in renal cell carcinoma. This table comes from immunoSEQ multiplex PCR, and its TCRdb copy is limited to in-frame clones, with some not included. The sample lists 130,000 to 150,000 clones; approximately 86% were seen once. The time point: blood 4 weeks post-SBRT, at nephrectomy. Specified treatment: 15 Gy SBRT to primary tumor, nephrectomy 4 weeks later. Sequenced here: blood, sampled from a patient whose treatment included radiotherapy and nephrectomy. The receptors originated from a woman aged 50 to 60 with renal cell carcinoma.

There are a few counts of this clone. The rearrangement links TRBV10-3 to TRBJ1-1; D is unclear. The CDR3 loop spans 15 amino acids. Per germline, CDR1 ENHRY and CDR2 SYGVKD. Trimming pared 1 base from V and 1 base from J, leaving 10 bases between. CDR3 sequence: CAISEWAEPNTEAFF. In DNA, the CDR3 is TGTGCCATCAGTGAGTGGGCAGAACCGAACACTGAAGCTTTCTTT.

The CDR3 region has the DNA TGTGCCAGTACGGCCGAACGCTCTGGAAACACCATATATTTT. It encodes CASTAERSGNTIYF. This chain uses TRBV19 with TRBJ1-3; the D is unclear. The germline V gene has CDR1 LNHDA and CDR2 SQIVND (reference sequence). The CDR3 runs to 14 residues. Trimming took off 7 bases at V and 0 bases at J, with 10 bases between the two ends.

The chain employs TRBV2 and TRBJ1-2; 7 bases are a match to TRBD1. Losses at the gene ends were 7 bases for V and 5 bases for J; bases not matched to a gene: 16. This CDR3 comprises 16 residues. Germline CDR1 reads SNHLY; CDR2 reads FYNNEI. The CDR3 DNA is TGTGCCAGCATCGAAGGGACAGTTTGGCCCCCTTATGGCTACACCTTC. Protein product: CASIEGTVWPPYGYTF.

The rearrangement links TRBV27 to TRBJ1-2; D is perhaps TRBD1 (5 bases). The CDR3 covers 15 residues. V lost 2 bases, J lost 4 bases, and 14 bases lay in between. Per the germline V gene, CDR1 is MNHEY and CDR2 is SMNVEV (reference sequence). As DNA, the CDR3 is TGTGCCAGCAGTTTAGGAGGGGCGGAAGGCTATGGCTACACCTTC. Its translation is CASSLGGAEGYGYTF.

The chain is built from TRBV2 and TRBJ1-2, with 7 bases fitting TRBD1. The V and J ends lost 7 bases and 7 bases, in that order; junction bases with no gene match: 12. Germline loops: CDR1 SNHLY, CDR2 FYNNEI. The CDR3 runs 14 residues. CDR3 in amino acids: CASTRPTGEGGYTF. DNA for the CDR3: TGTGCCAGCACCAGGCCTACAGGGGAGGGTGGCTACACCTTC.

The chain recombines TRBV28 with TRBJ2-7, with D unclear. The ends were cut back, 2 bases at V and 6 bases at J, with 5 bases in the middle. CDR1 and CDR2 from the germline V gene are MDHEN and SYDVKM. There are 11 residues in the CDR3. The CDR3 bases are TGTGCCAGCAGTTTAAGTCGCGAGCAGTACTTC. It specifies CASSLSREQYF.

The rearrangement uses TRBV7-9 and TRBJ2-5, with D possibly TRBD2 on 5 matching bases. Germline V lookup: CDR1 SEHNR, CDR2 FQNEAQ (reference sequence). The germline V and J ends were trimmed by 3 bases and 2 bases, with 7 bases remaining between them. The CDR3 loop spans 13 amino acids. The CDR3 here is CASSFRGQETQYF. CDR3 in DNA: TGTGCCAGCAGCTTTCGCGGGCAAGAGACCCAGTACTTC.

For this clone: This specimen includes other DNA sequences encoding the same CDR3. The chain recombines TRBV11-2 with TRBJ2-5, with D tentatively TRBD1 (6 bases). The CDR3 is made up of 15 amino acids. The V end was cut by 1 base, the J end by 1 base, with 10 bases between. Germline V CDR1 and CDR2: SGHAT, FQNNGV. The DNA for the CDR3 is TGTGCCAGCAGCTTAGTCGGACAGTCCCAAGAGACCCAGTACTTC. This codes for CASSLVGQSQETQYF. Together with reference TRBV11-2 and TRBJ2-5, the CDR3 gives the full variable domain: EAGVAQSPRYKIIEKRQSVAFWCNPISGHATLYWYQQILGQGPKLLIQFQNNGVVDDSQLPKDRFSAERLKGVDSTLKIQPAKLEDSAVYLCASSLVGQSQETQYFGPGTRLLVL.

The CDR3 DNA sequence: TGTGCCATCACGGAGGGGGCCGGGGCCTACGAGCAGTACTTC. Translation gives CAITEGAGAYEQYF. The chain uses TRBV10-3 and TRBJ2-7; D possibly corresponds to TRBD1 (7 bases). With 7 bases removed from V and 2 bases from J, the gap between germline ends came to 15 bases. Germline CDR1 reads ENHRY; CDR2 reads SYGVKD. The CDR3 has 14 amino acids.

The sample holds one count of this clone. The chain recombines TRBV7-2 with TRBJ2-1, with 9 bases identical to TRBD2. With V trimmed by 8 bases and J by 6 bases, 11 bases remained unmatched. In germline, CDR1 is SGHTA, CDR2 FQGNSA. CDR3 length: 15 residues. The CDR3 sequence is CASPLLGGGANEQFF. DNA of the CDR3: TGTGCCAGCCCCCTTTTGGGCGGGGGGGCCAATGAGCAGTTCTTC.

This chain uses TRBV5-4 with TRBJ2-7; D call uncertain. The CDR3 runs 14 residues. Trimming took off 1 base at V and 4 bases at J, with 12 bases between the two ends. Germline V gene sequence: CDR1 SGHNT, CDR2 YYREEE (reference sequence). This CDR3 is CASSLSALKYEQYF. In DNA form, the CDR3 reads TGTGCCAGCAGCTTGTCGGCTCTAAAATACGAGCAGTACTTC.

This sequence joins TRBV7-9 and TRBJ2-7; D unresolved. V was trimmed by 8 bases and J by 2 bases, leaving 19 bases between them. Germline V gene data show CDR1 as SEHNR and CDR2 as FQNEAQ (reference sequence). The CDR3 runs 15 residues. CDR3 in amino acids: CASHSQKPTPYEQYF. CDR3 nucleotide sequence: TGTGCCAGCCACAGTCAGAAACCCACCCCCTACGAGCAGTACTTC.

The CDR3 coding sequence is TGCGCCAGCAGTGAATTGGACACCACACAAGAGACCCAGTACTTC. Its protein is CASSELDTTQETQYF. The chain links TRBV5-1 to TRBJ2-5; D perhaps matches TRBD1 (5 bases). Trimming shortened V by 5 bases and J by 2 bases, and 16 bases separated the two germline ends. The germline V gene has CDR1 SGHRS and CDR2 YFSETQ. The CDR3 spans 15 residues.

The table lists this clone with a few counts. The rearrangement joins TRBV19 to TRBJ1-5; the match to TRBD1 covers 9 bases. Germline values: CDR1 LNHDA, CDR2 SQIVND (reference sequence). CDR3 length: 14 residues. Trimming took 4 bases from V and 11 from J; bases not matched to a gene: 9. The CDR3 is CASSTDRGSSSQHF. The CDR3 nucleotides are TGTGCCAGTAGTACGGACAGGGGATCGAGTTCCCAGCATTTT.

The chain joins TRBV10-3 to TRBJ2-7, with TRBD2 matching over 7 bases. J gave up 3 bases and V 6 bases, and 2 bases lay outside the gene matches. The CDR3 has 12 residues. Germline lookup yields CDR1 ENHRY and CDR2 SYGVKD. The CDR3 reads CAIRGGSYEQYF. The CDR3 DNA reads TGTGCCATCAGGGGGGGGAGCTACGAGCAGTACTTC.

This chain joins TRBV7-6 and TRBJ2-7, with TRBD2 matching 8 bases. After removal of 5 bases from V and 6 bases from J, the junction contained 12 bases not matched to a gene. The CDR3 consists of 15 residues. Germline V gene sequence: CDR1 SGHVS, CDR2 FNYEAQ. CDR3 residues: CASSPRGGDEGEQYF. CDR3 bases: TGTGCCAGCAGCCCCCGGGGGGGAGACGAGGGCGAGCAGTACTTC.

This clone is a singleton in its sample. The gene calls are TRBV28 and TRBJ1-2; 11 bases align to TRBD1. Germline V gene data show CDR1 as MDHEN and CDR2 as SYDVKM. The CDR3 totals 15 residues. The trim removed 2 bases at V and 4 bases at J, leaving 3 bases unmatched. Here the CDR3 reads CASSLGTGGSYGYTF. In DNA form, the CDR3 reads TGTGCCAGCAGTTTAGGGACAGGGGGTAGCTATGGCTACACCTTC.

The chain uses TRBV2 and TRBJ1-2; D remains ambiguous. The CDR3 is made up of 14 amino acids. V was clipped by 0 bases and J by 4 bases, with 9 bases between them. Germline CDR1 and CDR2: SNHLY and FYNNEI. This CDR3 reads CASSEAQIIYGYTF. DNA for the CDR3: TGTGCCAGCAGTGAAGCACAGATTATCTATGGCTACACCTTC.

The table lists this clone with a count of one. The chain employs TRBV7-2 and TRBJ2-3; tentatively, D is TRBD2 (5 bases). This CDR3 spans 15 amino acids. Germline V gives CDR1 SGHTA, CDR2 FQGNSA. The V and J ends lost 5 bases and 5 bases respectively, with 17 bases between them. In DNA, the CDR3 is TGTGCCAGCAGCCGCGGCACTTTGGCGGGAGATACGCAGTATTTT. This codes for CASSRGTLAGDTQYF.

The chain couples TRBV25-1 to TRBJ2-5; tentative D call: TRBD1 (6 bases). The end of the DNA fits TRBJ2-7 better, so the J call may be wrong. Germline values: CDR1 MGHDK, CDR2 SYGVNS. The CDR3 covers 16 residues. The chain's CDR3 is CASSASQGRLSYEQYF. The CDR3 DNA reads as TGTGCCAGCAGTGCGTCGCAGGGGCGTCTCTCCTACGAGCAGTACTTC.

The rearrangement uses TRBV4-3 and TRBJ2-2; D possibly uses TRBD1 or TRBD2 (5 bases each). In germline, CDR1 is LGHNA, CDR2 YSLEER. CDR3 size: 16 residues. Trimming cost V 3 bases and J 1 base, with 12 bases left between them. The DNA for the CDR3 is TGCGCCAGCAGCCAGAATGGGGGTCTGAACACCGGGGAGCTGTTTTTT. Protein: CASSQNGGLNTGELFF.

The chain is built from TRBV2 and TRBJ1-2; D ambiguous. The germline CDR1 and CDR2 sequences are SNHLY and FYNNEI. This CDR3 spans 14 amino acids. V was cut by 6 bases and J by 2 bases, with 13 bases left in between. The CDR3 here is CASRITGTNYGYTF. The CDR3 bases are TGTGCCAGCAGGATTACGGGAACCAACTATGGCTACACCTTC.

V and J are TRBV11-3 and TRBJ2-5, with D possibly TRBD1 on 6 matching bases. V was clipped by 5 bases and J by 5 bases, with 18 bases between them. The CDR3 contains 15 residues. The germline gives CDR1 SGHNT, CDR2 YENEEA. CDR3 nucleotide sequence: TGTGCCAGCAGCCTGCGACAGGATAGGGTGGAGACCCAGTACTTC. Translation gives CASSLRQDRVETQYF.

The CDR3 coding sequence is TGCAGCGTTGGTGGGGGAGAGACCCAGTACTTC. It is translated as CSVGGGETQYF. This chain uses TRBV29-1 with TRBJ2-5; D tentatively reads TRBD1 or TRBD2 (5 bases each). Germline loops: CDR1 SQVTM, CDR2 ANQGSEA. The CDR3 length is 11 residues. With 4 bases removed from V and 4 bases from J, the gap between germline ends came to 7 bases.

This sequence joins TRBV6-1 and TRBJ1-2; 7 positions agree with TRBD1. V lost 6 bases, J lost 0 bases, and 7 bases stayed unmatched. The CDR3 runs to 15 residues. Germline CDR1 reads MNHNS; CDR2 reads SASEGT. The CDR3 protein is CASRQRGTANYGYTF. DNA for the CDR3: TGTGCCAGCAGACAGCGCGGGACAGCTAACTATGGCTACACCTTC.

This rearrangement joins TRBV30 to TRBJ1-2; a weak D match, TRBD1 (6 bases). Trimming took off 4 bases at V and 4 bases at J, with 13 bases between the two ends. The germline V gene encodes CDR1 GTSNPN and CDR2 SVGIG (reference sequence). The CDR3 has 13 amino acids. The CDR3 is CAWKGSGVYGYTF. The CDR3 bases are TGTGCCTGGAAGGGGTCAGGGGTCTATGGCTACACCTTC.